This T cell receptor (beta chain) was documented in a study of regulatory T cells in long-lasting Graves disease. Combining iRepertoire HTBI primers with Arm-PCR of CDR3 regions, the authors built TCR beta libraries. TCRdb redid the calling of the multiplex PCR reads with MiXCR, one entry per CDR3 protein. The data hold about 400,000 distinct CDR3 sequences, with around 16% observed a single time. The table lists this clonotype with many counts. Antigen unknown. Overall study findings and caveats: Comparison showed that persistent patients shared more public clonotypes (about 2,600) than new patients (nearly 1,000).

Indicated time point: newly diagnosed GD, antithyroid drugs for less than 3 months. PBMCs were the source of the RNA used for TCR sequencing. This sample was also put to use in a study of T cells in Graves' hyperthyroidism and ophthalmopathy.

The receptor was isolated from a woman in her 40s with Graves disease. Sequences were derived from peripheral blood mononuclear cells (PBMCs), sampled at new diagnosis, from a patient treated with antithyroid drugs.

The CDR3 protein is CASSLEDSRQETQYF. The CDR3 coding sequence is TGCGCCAGCAGCTTGGAAGACAGCAGACAAGAGACCCAGTACTTC. The rearrangement uses TRBV5-1 and TRBJ2-5; a weak D match, TRBD1 (5 bases). Trimming left V 0 bases short and J 2 bases short, with 11 bases between. From germline, CDR1 is SGHRS and CDR2 YFSETQ. The CDR3 length is 15 residues.